A single sample gave rise to the 24 T cell receptor beta chains below, sequenced in a study of blood T cell repertoires in COVID-19. Data came from immunoSEQ multiplex PCR; TCRdb stores just in-frame clones and leaves some out. Counted here are over 250,000 clones, roughly 87% occurring once; the ten biggest clones make up 8% to 9.5%. Sequencing was carried out using PBMCs or T cells enriched from blood (not recorded which). These receptors were obtained from a woman aged 18-29 years who had recovered from COVID-19.

The gene calls are TRBV7-9 and TRBJ2-7, with 11 nucleotides matching TRBD1. V dropped 5 bases and J dropped 2; count of bases not matched to a gene: 11. This CDR3 contains 17 residues. Germline V gene lookup returns CDR1 SEHNR and CDR2 FQNEAQ (reference sequence). For the CDR3, the DNA is TGTGCCAGCAGCCCTACCGGGACAGGGGGGGGAGCCTACGAGCAGTACTTC. Amino acids: CASSPTGTGGGAYEQYF. The variable domain in full, completed from reference TRBV7-9 and TRBJ2-7, reads DTGVSQNPRHKITKRGQNVTFRCDPISEHNRLYWYRQTLGQGPEFLTYFQNEAQLEKSRLLSDRFSAERPKGSFSTLEIQRTEQGDSAMYLCASSPTGTGGGAYEQYFGPGTRLTVT.

The chain uses TRBV7-3 and TRBJ1-1, with D maybe TRBD1 (6 bases). CDR3 length: 15 residues. Trimming stripped 3 bases from V and 0 bases from J, with 11 bases between. Germline loops: CDR1 SGHTA, CDR2 FQGTGA. The CDR3: CASSFSGTLNTEAFF. The DNA for the CDR3 is TGTGCCAGCAGCTTTTCGGGGACACTGAACACTGAAGCTTTCTTT.

This clone occurred a few times. V gene TRBV11-2 combines with J gene TRBJ1-2; D remains unclear. CDR1 SGHAT and CDR2 FQNNGV come from the germline V gene. V was trimmed by 2 bases and J by 4 bases, leaving 8 bases between them. This CDR3 contains 13 residues. CDR3 sequence: CASSLTDAYGYTF. In DNA form, the CDR3 reads TGTGCCAGCAGCTTAACAGACGCCTATGGCTACACCTTC.

This clone was counted a few times. The chain joins TRBV15 to TRBJ1-5; TRBD1 agrees at 7 bases. The CDR3 runs to 17 residues. Germline values: CDR1 LNHNV, CDR2 YYDKDF (reference sequence). After removal of 5 bases from V and 3 bases from J, the junction contained 13 bases not matched to a gene. The DNA of the CDR3 is TGTGCCACCAGCCAATTTGGACAGGTTGGGGTCAATCAGCCCCAGCATTTT. Its protein product is CATSQFGQVGVNQPQHF.

This chain uses TRBV28 with TRBJ2-1, with TRBD2 matching over 7 bases. The J segment lost 3 bases and the V segment lost 8 bases, leaving 7 bases of the junction unmatched. CDR3 length: 14 residues. CDR1 is MDHEN, CDR2 SYDVKM, per germline. CDR3 sequence reads: CASQGGSDYNEQFF. Here the CDR3 DNA reads TGTGCCAGCCAAGGCGGGAGTGACTACAATGAGCAGTTCTTC.

The V call is TRBV2, the J call TRBJ1-2; possible D gene TRBD1, 6 bases. Trimming took off 5 bases at V and 4 bases at J, with 11 bases between the two ends. CDR1 and CDR2 (germline): SNHLY, FYNNEI. This CDR3 has 13 residues. The CDR3 region has the DNA TGTGCCAGCAGTTTACAGGGCGGCTATGGCTACACCTTC. Translating gives CASSLQGGYGYTF. Supplemented by reference TRBV2 and TRBJ1-2, the full variable domain reads EPEVTQTPSHQVTQMGQEVILRCVPISNHLYFYWYRQILGQKVEFLVSFYNNEISEKSEIFDDQFSVERPDGSNFTLKIRSTKLEDSAMYFCASSLQGGYGYTFGSGTRLTVV.

The gene calls are TRBV7-3 and TRBJ1-1; 7 bases align to TRBD1. There are 13 residues in the CDR3. V dropped 5 bases and J dropped 11; count of bases not matched to a gene: 11. Germline V lookup: CDR1 SGHTA, CDR2 FQGTGA. The CDR3 DNA is TGTGCCAGCAGCCCTAAAAAGACAGGGAGGGCTTTCTTT. This gives the protein CASSPKKTGRAFF.

This clone has only a few counts. The chain carries TRBV10-3 and TRBJ1-2, with 7 bases lining up with TRBD1. V gave up 6 bases and J gave up 0 bases; unmatched junction bases: 7. CDR1 and CDR2 from the germline V gene are ENHRY and SYGVKD. The CDR3 has 15 residues. DNA for the CDR3: TGTGCCATCAGGCGCGGGACAGACCCTAACTATGGCTACACCTTC. Translation gives CAIRRGTDPNYGYTF.

The rearrangement uses TRBV5-1 and TRBJ1-2; possibly TRBD1 for D (6 bases). Germline V gives CDR1 SGHRS, CDR2 YFSETQ. Trimming stripped 0 bases from V and 6 bases from J, with 18 bases between. The CDR3 totals 16 residues. Written as DNA, the CDR3 is TGCGCCAGCAGCTTGGAGGGGGATACGAGAGTAGATGGCTACACCTTC. Its protein product is CASSLEGDTRVDGYTF.

The chain has TRBV28 and TRBJ1-1; D possibly corresponds to TRBD1 (5 bases). Germline V gene lookup returns CDR1 MDHEN and CDR2 SYDVKM. This CDR3 is 14 amino acids long. V was trimmed by 6 bases and J by 4 bases, leaving 15 bases between them. In DNA, the CDR3 is TGTGCCAGCAGCAGAAAGGTAGGGGTCACTGAAGCTTTCTTT. This encodes CASSRKVGVTEAFF.

The V and J genes are TRBV7-8 and TRBJ1-6, with a weak D call TRBD1 (5 bases). V was cut by 5 bases and J by 9 bases, with 14 bases left in between. Germline values: CDR1 SGHVS, CDR2 FQNEAQ. The CDR3 contains 14 residues. DNA of the CDR3: TGTGCCAGCAGCCCAGGGTTTGTCCCTTCACCCCTCCACTTT. Encoded protein: CASSPGFVPSPLHF.

CDR3 nucleotide sequence: TGTGCCAGCAGCGTAGGTTCAGGGGCGGATTCACCCCTCCACTTT. Translating it yields CASSVGSGADSPLHF. The chain recombines TRBV9 with TRBJ1-6; D may be TRBD1 (6 bases). Germline lookup yields CDR1 SGDLS and CDR2 YYNGEE. The CDR3 contains 15 residues. With 0 bases removed from V and 8 bases from J, the gap between germline ends came to 12 bases.

The V gene is TRBV6-2 or TRBV6-3, the J gene TRBJ1-1; 10 nucleotides line up with TRBD1. Germline CDR1 MNHEY, CDR2 SVGEGT. V lost 2 bases to trimming and J lost 4 bases; unmatched junction nucleotides: 10. This CDR3 has 17 residues. The CDR3, as DNA: TGTGCCAGCAGTTACCTTATCGGGACAGGGGATTTCACTGAAGCTTTCTTT. Encoded protein: CASSYLIGTGDFTEAFF.

V usage is TRBV6-2 or TRBV6-3 and J usage is TRBJ1-5; 8 nucleotides line up with TRBD1. Losses at the gene ends were 6 bases for V and 7 bases for J; bases not matched to a gene: 11. This CDR3 comprises 15 residues. The germline V gene encodes CDR1 MNHEY and CDR2 SVGEGT. The CDR3 DNA sequence: TGTGCCAGCAGCTTTTTCGGACAGGGCGGACAGCCCCAGCATTTT. Translated: CASSFFGQGGQPQHF.

The rearrangement uses TRBV2 and TRBJ2-1; 7 bases align to TRBD1. The CDR3 length is 13 residues. The germline V gene encodes CDR1 SNHLY and CDR2 FYNNEI. Trimming cost V 3 bases and J 6 bases; bases outside gene matches: 2. CDR3 residues: CASSEAGGNEQFF. The DNA for the CDR3 is TGTGCCAGCAGTGAGGCAGGGGGCAATGAGCAGTTCTTC.

The chain is built from TRBV5-6 and TRBJ1-2; D uncertain. Germline CDR1 reads SGHDT; CDR2 reads YYEEEE. Trimming removed 5 bases from V and 0 bases from J, with 17 bases in between. The CDR3 extends over 16 amino acids. In DNA, the CDR3 is TGTGCCAGCAGTTCACCGACGGAGAGGGCTAACTATGGCTACACCTTC. Amino acid sequence: CASSSPTERANYGYTF.

The J gene is TRBJ1-1, the V gene TRBV28; the D is unclear. The CDR3 extends over 11 amino acids. The germline V gene has CDR1 MDHEN and CDR2 SYDVKM. V shed 8 bases and J shed 1 base, with 5 bases lying between them. The CDR3 reads CASGGNTEAFF. The CDR3 DNA is TGTGCCAGCGGCGGGAACACTGAAGCTTTCTTT.

The J gene is TRBJ1-1, the V gene TRBV18; TRBD1 aligns across 7 bases. The trim removed 3 bases at V and 2 bases at J, leaving 6 bases unmatched. CDR1 and CDR2 from the germline V gene are KGHSH and LQKENI. CDR3 length: 15 residues. CDR3 DNA sequence: TGTGCCAGCTCACCCTATGGGACAGTTAACACTGAAGCTTTCTTT. Translation: CASSPYGTVNTEAFF.

The V call is TRBV28, the J call TRBJ1-1; D might be TRBD1 (5 bases). This CDR3 has 17 amino acids. Trimming took off 2 bases at V and 0 bases at J, with 16 bases between the two ends. CDR1 is MDHEN, CDR2 SYDVKM, per germline. CDR3 sequence: CASSLGVGGNMNTEAFF. DNA of the CDR3: TGTGCCAGCAGTTTAGGGGTCGGGGGGAACATGAACACTGAAGCTTTCTTT.

This chain uses TRBV11-2 with TRBJ2-2; 10 nucleotides line up with TRBD1. Germline V gene data show CDR1 as SGHAT and CDR2 as FQNNGV. There are 16 residues in the CDR3. After removal of 5 bases from V and 4 bases from J, the junction contained 7 bases not matched to a gene. CDR3 nucleotide sequence: TGTGCCAGCAGCCCCCGACAGGGGGCGTCCACCGGGGAGCTGTTTTTT. This gives the protein CASSPRQGASTGELFF.

The V and J genes are TRBV7-2 and TRBJ2-1, with TRBD1 identical over 7 bases. After removal of 4 bases from V and 3 bases from J, the junction contained 6 bases not matched to a gene. This CDR3 is built from 15 residues. The germline gives CDR1 SGHTA, CDR2 FQGNSA. The CDR3 loop is CASSSTRQGYNEQFF. In DNA form, the CDR3 reads TGTGCCAGCAGCTCAACCCGACAGGGCTACAATGAGCAGTTCTTC.

The J gene is TRBJ1-2, the V gene TRBV29-1, with TRBD1 as a possible D gene (5 bases). CDR1 SQVTM and CDR2 ANQGSEA come from the germline V gene. This CDR3 contains 12 residues. Trimming removed 3 bases from V and 7 bases from J, with 12 bases in between. Here the CDR3 DNA reads TGCAGCGTTGATGCGGGGCCTGGTGGCTACACCTTC. The encoded protein is CSVDAGPGGYTF.

The genes are TRBV5-1 and TRBJ2-2; 14 nucleotides line up with TRBD2. CDR1 is SGHRS, CDR2 YFSETQ, per germline. V lost 4 bases and J lost 6; bases outside the gene matches: 2. The CDR3 runs 15 residues. The DNA for the CDR3 is TGCGCCAGCAGCGGGACTAGCGGGAGTGCCGGGGAGCTGTTTTTT. Its protein product is CASSGTSGSAGELFF.

The V gene is TRBV30, the J gene TRBJ1-5, with D uncertain. Trimming shortened V by 0 bases and J by 6 bases, and 12 bases separated the two germline ends. Germline lookup yields CDR1 GTSNPN and CDR2 SVGIG (reference sequence). This CDR3 spans 14 amino acids. CDR3 bases: TGTGCCTGGAGTGTACTATCGTCCCCTCAGCCCCAGCATTTT. It encodes CAWSVLSSPQPQHF.